The 10 T cell receptor beta chains reported below all come from one sample, sequenced in a study of human T cells and chemical hapten exposure. Specified time point: pre-sensitization, week 0. Treatment specified: therapeutic diphenylcyclopropenone sensitization with weekly scalp DPC. TCRdb re-analysed the RACE reads in MiXCR, keeping a single row per CDR3 protein. The sample has 240,000 or so distinct CDR3 sequences, 7.5% to 10% seen once. Sequences were derived from whole blood, sampled in connection with sensitization to the hapten diphenylcyclopropenone (DPC). The receptors shown here come from a woman aged 40 to 50 with alopecia areata. Some clones in this sample may be carry-over from other donors' samples.

Many counts were recorded for this clonotype. The chain joins TRBV7-9 to TRBJ1-4; TRBD1 is a possible D gene (5 bases). There are 15 residues in the CDR3. V was shortened by 4 bases and J by 5 bases, with 14 bases between the two germline ends. Germline lookup yields CDR1 SEHNR and CDR2 FQNEAQ (reference sequence). As DNA, the CDR3 is TGTGCCAGCAGCTCCTCCGGGACGGAGAATGAAAAACTGTTTTTT. It is translated as CASSSSGTENEKLFF.

This clonotype was observed a few times. This chain connects TRBV29-1 to TRBJ2-5, with no clear D. Germline V gives CDR1 SQVTM, CDR2 ANQGSEA. The CDR3 has 13 residues. V gave up 4 bases and J gave up 0 bases, with 9 bases separating them. In DNA form, the CDR3 reads TGCAGCGTTGCTGGTCAGAACCAAGAGACCCAGTACTTC. Its translation: CSVAGQNQETQYF.

This clonotype occurred a few times. This chain links TRBV5-5 with TRBJ2-1; 11 bases are a match to TRBD2. This CDR3 comprises 14 residues. With V trimmed by 5 bases and J by 5 bases, 3 bases remained unmatched. Germline V gene data show CDR1 as SGHKS and CDR2 as YYEKEE (reference sequence). The DNA of the CDR3 is TGTGCCAGCAGTTCGGGACTAGCGGACAATGAGCAGTTCTTC. Its translation is CASSSGLADNEQFF.

In its sample, this clonotype was seen a few times. J is TRBJ1-6 and V is TRBV6-5; D gene unclear. This CDR3 is built from 17 residues. Germline assignment: CDR1 MNHEY and CDR2 SVGAGI. V was trimmed by 0 bases and J by 4 bases, leaving 13 bases between them. CDR3 amino acids: CASSYSAGGEYNSPLHF. The DNA of the CDR3 is TGTGCCAGCAGTTACTCCGCGGGTGGGGAATATAATTCACCCCTCCACTTT.

This clonotype has only a few counts. The V gene is TRBV24-1, the J gene TRBJ2-1; D gene ambiguous. The germline V gene encodes CDR1 KGHDR and CDR2 SFDVKD. The V end lost 9 bases, the J end lost 3 bases, and 14 bases lay between the germline ends. The CDR3 runs to 14 residues. CDR3 amino acids: CATAKGGYYNEQFF. The CDR3 region has the DNA TGTGCCACCGCCAAGGGCGGTTACTACAATGAGCAGTTCTTC.

The rearrangement links TRBV20-1 to TRBJ1-5; D possibly corresponds to TRBD1 (6 bases). This CDR3 contains 13 residues. The germline V and J ends were trimmed by 6 bases and 6 bases, with 15 bases remaining between them. CDR1 is DFQATT and CDR2 is SNEGSKA in the germline V gene (reference sequence). CDR3 region: CSAPRGLGQPQHF. The CDR3 bases are TGCAGTGCCCCCAGGGGACTTGGTCAGCCCCAGCATTTT.

The rearrangement joins TRBV7-9 to TRBJ1-2; tentative D call: TRBD1 (6 bases). CDR1 is SEHNR, CDR2 FQNEAQ, per germline (reference sequence). Deletions cut 3 bases from V and 6 bases from J, with 14 bases between. The CDR3 spans 14 residues. The CDR3 coding sequence is TGTGCCAGCAGCTTCGATCGGCAGGGGAATGGCTACACCTTC. Encoded protein: CASSFDRQGNGYTF.

The DNA for the CDR3 is TGTGCCAGCAGTTACAGACAGGCACCCTCACCCCTCCACTTT. It encodes CASSYRQAPSPLHF. J is TRBJ1-6 and V is TRBV6-5, with D perhaps TRBD1 (6 bases). Germline V CDR1 and CDR2: MNHEY, SVGAGI. CDR3 size: 14 residues. Trimming left V 2 bases short and J 10 bases short, with 12 bases between.

This chain uses TRBV6-4 with TRBJ1-1; D is unclear. This CDR3 has 13 amino acids. Germline CDR1 is MRHNA and CDR2 is SNTAGT. The V and J ends lost 3 bases and 2 bases respectively, with 7 bases between them. CDR3 protein: CASSDVGNTEAFF. DNA for the CDR3: TGTGCCAGCAGTGATGTAGGAAACACTGAAGCTTTCTTT.

This clonotype was recorded many times. The chain carries TRBV29-1 and TRBJ2-3, with TRBD2 matching 11 bases. Germline trimming cut 7 bases from V and 4 bases from J; bases unmatched to any gene: 10. Germline V gene data show CDR1 as SQVTM and CDR2 as ANQGSEA. CDR3 length equals 15 residues. CDR3 sequence: CSALGLAGGADTQYF. DNA for the CDR3: TGCAGCGCCCTGGGGCTAGCGGGAGGAGCAGATACGCAGTATTTT.